Listed here are 29 T cell receptor beta chains from one sample, sequenced in a study of blood T cell repertoires in COVID-19. TCRdb's table, derived via immunoSEQ multiplex PCR, lists solely in-frame clones and lacks some. The sample lists hundreds of thousands of clones; over 80% were seen once. The material sequenced was PBMCs or T cells enriched from blood (not recorded which). The receptor source for this set is a woman aged 18-29 years who had recovered from COVID-19.

The gene calls are TRBV7-2 and TRBJ2-7; D gene uncertain. Germline V gene sequence: CDR1 SGHTA, CDR2 FQGNSA. The CDR3 consists of 16 residues. Trimming removed 1 base from V and 2 bases from J, with 15 bases in between. This chain's CDR3 is CASSLESQVQTYEQYF. In DNA form, the CDR3 reads TGTGCCAGCAGCTTAGAGTCGCAGGTCCAAACCTACGAGCAGTACTTC.

The V call is TRBV28, the J call TRBJ1-2; a weak D match, TRBD1 (6 bases). Germline V gene sequence: CDR1 MDHEN, CDR2 SYDVKM. This CDR3 is built from 15 residues. V was clipped by 3 bases and J by 4 bases, with 15 bases between them. The chain's CDR3 is CASSFYQQGSYGYTF. DNA for the CDR3: TGTGCCAGCAGTTTTTACCAACAGGGATCCTATGGCTACACCTTC.

This clone was detected only once. The chain employs TRBV7-6 and TRBJ2-2; 15 nucleotides align to TRBD2. CDR1 SGHVS and CDR2 FNYEAQ come from the germline V gene. Germline trimming cut 4 bases from V and 6 bases from J; bases unmatched to any gene: 6. The CDR3 has 17 amino acids. CDR3 in amino acids: CASSSRTSGRVAGELFF. CDR3 in DNA: TGTGCCAGCAGCTCACGGACTAGCGGGAGGGTGGCCGGGGAGCTGTTTTTT.

This clone was observed once. The genes are TRBV29-1 and TRBJ1-1, with D possibly matching TRBD1 (5 bases). The CDR3 has 12 residues. V was clipped by 6 bases and J by 7 bases, with 15 bases between them. Looked up from germline, CDR1 is SQVTM and CDR2 is ANQGSEA. In DNA form, the CDR3 reads TGCAGCGTCCACGACAGTCTCCGTGAAGCTTTCTTT. Its protein product is CSVHDSLREAFF. Full variable domain (missing parts from reference TRBV29-1 and TRBJ1-1): SAVISQKPSRDICQRGTSLTIQCQVDSQVTMMFWYRQQPGQSLTLIATANQGSEATYESGFVIDKFPISRPNLTFSTLTVSNMSPEDSSIYLCSVHDSLREAFFGQGTRLTVV.

V and J are TRBV7-9 and TRBJ2-2, with D unclear. Germline loops: CDR1 SEHNR, CDR2 FQNEAQ (reference sequence). This CDR3 spans 15 amino acids. The V end lost 3 bases, the J end lost 6 bases, and 14 bases lay between the germline ends. The chain's CDR3 is CASSLLRTRPGELFF. DNA of the CDR3: TGTGCCAGCAGCTTGCTGCGAACCAGGCCCGGGGAGCTGTTTTTT.

The DNA for the CDR3 is TGTGCCAGCTCACTCGCGGGACAGGGAGCCTATGGCTACACCTTC. The encoded protein is CASSLAGQGAYGYTF. This chain links TRBV18 with TRBJ1-2; 9 nucleotides match TRBD1. J gave up 4 bases and V 4 bases, and 7 bases lay outside the gene matches. The CDR3 covers 15 residues. Germline lookup yields CDR1 KGHSH and CDR2 LQKENI. Full variable domain (outside the CDR3, taken from reference TRBV18 and TRBJ1-2): NAGVMQNPRHLVRRRGQEARLRCSPMKGHSHVYWYRQLPEEGLKFMVYLQKENIIDESGMPKERFSAEFPKEGPSILRIQQVVRGDSAAYFCASSLAGQGAYGYTFGSGTRLTVV.

This chain uses TRBV6-4 with TRBJ1-2, with TRBD1 as a possible D gene (6 bases). Trimming stripped 0 bases from V and 4 bases from J, with 9 bases between. Per germline, CDR1 MRHNA and CDR2 SNTAGT. The CDR3 runs to 14 residues. CDR3 region: CASSDSPTGYGYTF. The CDR3 region has the DNA TGTGCCAGCAGTGACTCCCCGACAGGCTATGGCTACACCTTC.

The chain recombines TRBV7-2 with TRBJ2-2; maybe TRBD1 (5 bases). V lost 1 base to trimming and J lost 7 bases, with 10 bases between them. CDR1 is SGHTA, CDR2 FQGNSA, per germline. This CDR3 has 14 residues. The CDR3: CASSLGRDIGELFF. The CDR3 DNA reads TGTGCCAGCAGCTTAGGCAGGGATATCGGGGAGCTGTTTTTT.

This chain uses TRBV6-5 with TRBJ2-3, with TRBD1 matching over 8 bases. Germline V lookup: CDR1 MNHEY, CDR2 SVGAGI. J was trimmed by 1 base and V by 6 bases; bases with no gene match: 0. CDR3 length: 13 residues. The CDR3 protein is CASRTGGTDTQYF. CDR3 sequence (DNA): TGTGCCAGCAGGACAGGGGGCACAGATACGCAGTATTTT.

The CDR3 region is CASSTVAGKADTQYF. CDR3 DNA: TGTGCCAGCAGCACCGTAGCGGGTAAGGCAGATACGCAGTATTTT. This rearrangement joins TRBV9 to TRBJ2-3, with TRBD2 identical over 7 bases. The CDR3 length is 15 residues. V gave up 4 bases and J gave up 4 bases; unmatched junction bases: 9. Germline-derived CDR1 and CDR2 are SGDLS and YYNGEE. Complete variable domain (other parts from reference TRBV9 and TRBJ2-3): DSGVTQTPKHLITATGQRVTLRCSPRSGDLSVYWYQQSLDQGLQFLIQYYNGEERAKGNILERFSAQQFPDLHSELNLSSLELGDSALYFCASSTVAGKADTQYFGPGTRLTVL.

The DNA of the CDR3 is TGCGCCAGCAGCTCACGGACAGACTATAATTCACCCCTCCACTTT. It encodes CASSSRTDYNSPLHF. The V and J genes are TRBV5-1 and TRBJ1-6; a weak D match, TRBD1 (6 bases). Germline V gene lookup returns CDR1 SGHRS and CDR2 YFSETQ. CDR3 size: 15 residues. V lost 3 bases, J lost 3 bases, and 10 bases lay in between.

The rearrangement links TRBV18 to TRBJ2-2, with a tentative D call TRBD1 (6 bases). The CDR3 has 16 amino acids. Germline assignment: CDR1 KGHSH and CDR2 LQKENI. The germline V and J ends were trimmed by 1 base and 7 bases, with 16 bases remaining between them. The CDR3 coding sequence is TGTGCCAGCTCACCACGGGACACCGCTGTCGACGGGGAGCTGTTTTTT. It codes for CASSPRDTAVDGELFF.

In nucleotides, the CDR3 is TGTGCCAGCAGCGTATTACAGGGCGGCGGCACAGATACGCAGTATTTT. It yields the protein CASSVLQGGGTDTQYF. J is TRBJ2-3 and V is TRBV9; tentatively, D is TRBD1 (6 bases). The CDR3 has 16 amino acids. Per the germline V gene, CDR1 is SGDLS and CDR2 is YYNGEE. V was trimmed by 1 base and J by 1 base, leaving 13 bases between them.

This clone was counted between two and nine times. The chain carries TRBV10-3 and TRBJ2-3, with 7 bases lining up with TRBD1. The CDR3 runs to 14 residues. V shed 6 bases and J 1 base; nucleotides not matched to a gene: 4. CDR1 is ENHRY and CDR2 is SYGVKD in the germline V gene. The CDR3 DNA follows: TGTGCCATCAGACACGACAGGGGCACAGATACGCAGTATTTT. Its translation is CAIRHDRGTDTQYF.

The chain is built from TRBV7-2 and TRBJ2-3, with 12 bases fitting TRBD2. Losses at the gene ends were 4 bases for V and 8 bases for J; bases not matched to a gene: 16. The CDR3 totals 18 residues. The germline V gene encodes CDR1 SGHTA and CDR2 FQGNSA. The CDR3 nucleotides read TGTGCCAGCAGCTCCCAAAGTGGACTAGCGGGGAGGGGGGGTACGCAGTATTTT. Translation: CASSSQSGLAGRGGTQYF.

Only a few counts were recorded for this clone. V and J are TRBV5-5 and TRBJ1-5; a possible D gene is TRBD1 (5 bases). The CDR3 consists of 13 residues. Germline V gene sequence: CDR1 SGHKS, CDR2 YYEKEE (reference sequence). V lost 4 bases to trimming and J lost 4 bases, with 9 bases between them. The CDR3 DNA reads TGTGCCAGCAGCCCAGGACAAAATCAGCCCCAGCATTTT. This encodes CASSPGQNQPQHF.

Notes on this clone: The same CDR3 is also encoded by other DNA sequences in this sample. The chain carries TRBV28 and TRBJ1-2, with a possible D match to TRBD1 (6 bases). The CDR3 loop spans 13 amino acids. Germline CDR1 MDHEN, CDR2 SYDVKM. Trimming took off 2 bases at V and 5 bases at J, with 9 bases between the two ends. The DNA of the CDR3 is TGTGCCAGCAGTTTAGGCCAGGGGTATGGCTACACCTTC. Translating gives CASSLGQGYGYTF.

The gene calls are TRBV19 and TRBJ1-4; maybe TRBD1 (5 bases). Looked up from germline, CDR1 is LNHDA and CDR2 is SQIVND (reference sequence). Between the trimmed V and J ends, which lost 4 bases and 3 bases, there was a span of 12 bases. This CDR3 comprises 15 residues. In DNA, the CDR3 is TGTGCCAGTAGTACAATCGGGGGAGCTAATGAAAAACTGTTTTTT. It yields the protein CASSTIGGANEKLFF.

The genes are TRBV4-1 and TRBJ1-2, with 8 nucleotides matching TRBD1. V shed 0 bases, J shed 8 bases, and the junction held 8 bases outside the gene matches. This CDR3 spans 15 amino acids. Looked up from germline, CDR1 is MGHRA and CDR2 is YSYEKL. The CDR3 region has the DNA TGCGCCAGCAGCCAAGAGGGACAGGCCCCCAGGGGCTACACCTTC. Its protein is CASSQEGQAPRGYTF.

This chain joins TRBV15 and TRBJ2-7; a weak D match, TRBD1 (5 bases). The CDR3 consists of 16 residues. CDR1 and CDR2 (germline): LNHNV, YYDKDF (reference sequence). V shed 0 bases and J shed 2 bases, with 14 bases lying between them. Here the CDR3 reads CATSRDSGAPPYEQYF. CDR3 sequence (DNA): TGTGCCACCAGCAGAGATAGTGGGGCACCCCCCTACGAGCAGTACTTC.

This chain joins TRBV25-1 and TRBJ1-1; 12 nucleotides match TRBD1. V trimming: 2 bases; J trimming: 3 bases; junction bases outside the gene matches: 4. The germline gives CDR1 MGHDK, CDR2 SYGVNS. The CDR3 runs 16 residues. The CDR3 bases are TGTGCCAGCAGTGAAGGGACAGGGGGCCTGGACACTGAAGCTTTCTTT. Its protein is CASSEGTGGLDTEAFF.

The rearrangement uses TRBV10-1 and TRBJ2-7, with D unclear. The germline CDR1 and CDR2 sequences are WNHNN and SYGVQD (reference sequence). Trimming left V 2 bases short and J 3 bases short, with 11 bases between. The CDR3 has 14 amino acids. As DNA, the CDR3 is TGCGCCAGCAGTGAGAGTTTGGGCAGCTACGAGCAGTACTTC. It is translated as CASSESLGSYEQYF.

V usage is TRBV2 and J usage is TRBJ2-1; 10 nucleotides line up with TRBD2. Per the germline V gene, CDR1 is SNHLY and CDR2 is FYNNEI. This CDR3 contains 17 residues. Unmatched junction bases numbered 12, after V lost 6 bases and J lost 4 bases. The CDR3 region has the DNA TGTGCCAGCAGGGCGCCTAGCGGGGGTTTTGGGTACAATGAGCAGTTCTTC. This gives the protein CASRAPSGGFGYNEQFF.

The chain's CDR3 is CASSKGDNNYGYTF. CDR3 sequence (DNA): TGTGCCAGCAGCAAAGGGGACAACAACTATGGCTACACCTTC. The rearrangement uses TRBV21-1 and TRBJ1-2; TRBD1, the D gene given by the table, was not confirmed from the DNA. TRBV21-1 is flagged as a pseudogene. This CDR3 contains 14 residues.

This clone showed up just once. This chain uses TRBV10-1 with TRBJ2-2; 12 bases agree with TRBD1. This CDR3 has 18 amino acids. The V gene's germline CDR1 is WNHNN and CDR2 SYGVQD (reference sequence). After removal of 6 bases from V and 6 bases from J, the junction contained 14 bases not matched to a gene. The CDR3 DNA follows: TGCGCCAGCAGCGCAGGCCCGGGACAGGGGGCGAATGCCGGGGAGCTGTTTTTT. Protein: CASSAGPGQGANAGELFF.

The chain joins TRBV2 to TRBJ2-5, with D unclear. Germline V gives CDR1 SNHLY, CDR2 FYNNEI. CDR3 length equals 13 residues. Trimming pared 4 bases from V and 4 bases from J, leaving 10 bases between. The CDR3 DNA sequence: TGTGCCAGCAGTGTCCTCGGTTCAGAGACCCAGTACTTC. Translated: CASSVLGSETQYF.

The rearrangement joins TRBV7-2 to TRBJ1-2; unclear D gene. The CDR3 is made up of 15 amino acids. Germline V gene sequence: CDR1 SGHTA, CDR2 FQGNSA. The V end was cut by 5 bases, the J end by 4 bases, with 17 bases between. CDR3 region: CASSPLGGLGYGYTF. DNA for the CDR3: TGTGCCAGCAGCCCCCTGGGAGGCTTGGGCTATGGCTACACCTTC.

The rearrangement links TRBV29-1 to TRBJ2-7, with 7 bases fitting TRBD1. The CDR3 extends over 14 amino acids. CDR1 and CDR2 (germline): SQVTM, ANQGSEA. The V segment lost 4 bases and the J segment 5 bases; nucleotides outside the gene matches: 11. CDR3 DNA sequence: TGCAGCGTTGTTAGACAGGGAATGAAGAACGAGCAGTACTTC. Its protein product is CSVVRQGMKNEQYF.

This rearrangement joins TRBV24-1 to TRBJ1-3; 8 bases align to TRBD1. The CDR3 sequence is 15 residues long. The J segment lost 5 bases and the V segment lost 4 bases, leaving 6 bases of the junction unmatched. From germline, CDR1 is KGHDR and CDR2 SFDVKD. The CDR3 reads CATSDPGQGRNTIYF. In DNA form, the CDR3 reads TGTGCCACCAGTGACCCTGGACAGGGAAGAAACACCATATATTTT.